This TCR beta chain was identified in a study of tumor and adjacent non-tumor tissue in lung cancer. The wider study: Stage I to III disease affected 10 men and several women aged roughly 30 to 80. Samples averaged approximately 4.2 million productive TCRbeta reads each.

In this sample, this clonotype turned up many times. The antigen is not known. Unmatched junction bases numbered 4, after V lost 5 bases and J lost 2 bases. The germline V gene has CDR1 SGHTA and CDR2 FQGTGA. This CDR3 spans 14 amino acids. Study findings and constraints: Top 100 clones took a larger repertoire share in normal lung. TCR diversity was significantly greater in tumor than normal lung tissue.

RNA was extracted from bulk tissue without any cell sorting. The normal lung tissue was taken more than 3 cm from the tumor edge. Three rounds of nested PCR, following a modified ARM-PCR protocol, produced the TCRbeta library. TCRdb called the multiplex PCR reads again in MiXCR, with one record for every CDR3 protein. This table has 98,000 or so distinct CDR3 sequences, 80% appearing once. Sequencing was done on a sample of distant non-tumor lung tissue. The chain combines TRBV7-3 with TRBJ2-3; TRBD2 agrees at 7 bases. This receptor was identified in a man between 60 and 75 years old with small cell lung cancer. This CDR3 is CASSGGGFTDTQYF. CDR3 DNA: TGTGCCAGCAGCGGGGGGGGGTTCACAGATACGCAGTATTTT.